This TCR beta chain was profiled in a study of blood T cell repertoires in COVID-19. Study information: Acute and convalescent COVID-19 samples came from the United States, Italy and Spain.

CDR1 and CDR2 (germline): SEHNR, FQNEAQ (reference sequence). The V gene lost 4 bases and the J gene lost 2 bases, with 15 bases spanning the gap. The CDR3 contains 16 residues. Under the authors' procedure: Reference gene primers were amplified, and this amplification served to estimate nucleated cell counts. Here immunoSEQ multiplex PCR was the method, and the copy in TCRdb shows in-frame clones only, minus some. Clone size and V and J calls were adopted from that table, with D and trimming inferred from the DNA. This table holds under 75,000 clones, 89% found once. The rearrangement links TRBV7-9 to TRBJ2-1; D unresolved. This TCR was recovered from a man aged 45 to 65 with active COVID-19. Sequencing was done on a sample of peripheral blood. The CDR3 protein is CASSSTVVGAYNEQFF. CDR3 nucleotide sequence: TGTGCCAGCAGCTCCACTGTGGTGGGCGCCTACAATGAGCAGTTCTTC.